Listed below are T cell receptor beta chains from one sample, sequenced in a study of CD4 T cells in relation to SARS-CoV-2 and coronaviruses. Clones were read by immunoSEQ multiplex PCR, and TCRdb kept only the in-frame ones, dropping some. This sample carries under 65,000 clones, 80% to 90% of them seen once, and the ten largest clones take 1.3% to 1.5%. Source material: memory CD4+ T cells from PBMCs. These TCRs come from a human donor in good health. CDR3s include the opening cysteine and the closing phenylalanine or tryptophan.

CDR3 protein: CASSRGGNTEAFF
V gene: TRBV7-9
J gene: TRBJ1-1

CDR3 protein: CASSPPGLSHEQYF
V gene: TRBV28
J gene: TRBJ2-7

CDR3 protein: CASSDGTVNQPQHF
V gene: TRBV6-2/TRBV6-3
J gene: TRBJ1-5

CDR3 protein: CASRRDRSNTGELFF
V gene: TRBV6-5
J gene: TRBJ2-2

CDR3 protein: CAWSVGGSSYEQYF
V gene: TRBV30
J gene: TRBJ2-7

CDR3 protein: CASSLGRLAGGNEQFF
V gene: TRBV11-3
J gene: TRBJ2-1

CDR3 protein: CASLNGPGGSYEQYF
V gene: TRBV5-6
J gene: TRBJ2-7

CDR3 protein: CATSRVDRGALLKAFF
V gene: TRBV15
J gene: TRBJ1-1

CDR3 protein: CSVEGQTDTQYF
V gene: TRBV29-1
J gene: TRBJ2-3

CDR3 protein: CASSSSGNTEAFF
V gene: TRBV18
J gene: TRBJ1-1

CDR3 protein: CASSDRDTQYF
V gene: TRBV2
J gene: TRBJ2-3

CDR3 protein: CACRTLSQTQYF
V gene: TRBV30
J gene: TRBJ2-5

CDR3 protein: CAWSVLREQFF
V gene: TRBV30
J gene: TRBJ2-1